This TCR beta chain was obtained from a study of T-cell reconstitution after alpha-beta-depleted transplantation in children. Trimming removed 6 bases from V and 7 bases from J, with 8 bases in between. This CDR3 is 11 amino acids long. Germline V gene sequence: CDR1 MNHEY, CDR2 SMNVEV (reference sequence). TCRbeta library construction was performed incorporating unique molecular identifiers. TCRdb reprocessed the PCR reads with MiXCR, giving one entry per CDR3 protein. The sample consists of a few hundred thousand distinct CDR3 sequences, approximately 11% of them appearing once. Sequenced here: PBMCs from the stem cell graft donor, sampled from the stem cell graft. This TCR was sampled from a human donor who donated a stem cell graft to a child with acute myeloid leukemia. The rearrangement uses TRBV27 and TRBJ2-3; D gene ambiguous. For the CDR3, the DNA is TGTGCCAGCAGGGACCGATATACGCAGTATTTT. It translates to CASRDRYTQYF.